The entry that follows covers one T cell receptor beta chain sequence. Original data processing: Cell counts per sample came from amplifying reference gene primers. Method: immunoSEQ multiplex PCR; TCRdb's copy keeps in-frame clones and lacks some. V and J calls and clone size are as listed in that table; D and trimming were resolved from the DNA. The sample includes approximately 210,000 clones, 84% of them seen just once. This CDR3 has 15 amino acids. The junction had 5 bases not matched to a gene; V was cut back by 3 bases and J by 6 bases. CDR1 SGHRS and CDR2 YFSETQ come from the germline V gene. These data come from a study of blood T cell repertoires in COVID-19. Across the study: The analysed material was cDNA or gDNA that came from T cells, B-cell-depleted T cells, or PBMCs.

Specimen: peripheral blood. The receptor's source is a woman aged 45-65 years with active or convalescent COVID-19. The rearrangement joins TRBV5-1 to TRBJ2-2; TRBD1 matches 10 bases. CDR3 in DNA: TGCGCCAGCAGCTCCGGGACAGGGGTGGCCGGGGAGCTGTTTTTT. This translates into CASSSGTGVAGELFF.